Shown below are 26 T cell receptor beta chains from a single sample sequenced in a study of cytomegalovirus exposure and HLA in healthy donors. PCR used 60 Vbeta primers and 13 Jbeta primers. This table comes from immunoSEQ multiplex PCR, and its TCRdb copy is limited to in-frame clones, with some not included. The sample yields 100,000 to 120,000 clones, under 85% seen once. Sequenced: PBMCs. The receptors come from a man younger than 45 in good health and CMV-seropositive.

CDR3 protein: CASSSGTGRNTEAFF. The CDR3 nucleotides are TGTGCCAGCAGCAGTGGGACAGGGCGGAACACTGAAGCTTTCTTT. The V gene is TRBV9, the J gene TRBJ1-1; 9 bases match TRBD1. With V trimmed by 4 bases and J by 1 base, 5 bases remained unmatched. The germline CDR1 and CDR2 sequences are SGDLS and YYNGEE. The CDR3 runs 15 residues. Combining the CDR3 with reference TRBV9 and TRBJ1-1 gives the whole variable domain DSGVTQTPKHLITATGQRVTLRCSPRSGDLSVYWYQQSLDQGLQFLIQYYNGEERAKGNILERFSAQQFPDLHSELNLSSLELGDSALYFCASSSGTGRNTEAFFGQGTRLTVV.

Written as DNA, the CDR3 is TGTGCCAGCAGTGGTTCGGGGGGCCGGTGGGAGACCCAGTACTTC. This encodes CASSGSGGRWETQYF. This chain links TRBV6-1 with TRBJ2-5; possible D gene TRBD2, 7 bases. V was shortened by 4 bases and J by 5 bases, with 17 bases between the two germline ends. CDR1 and CDR2 (germline): MNHNS, SASEGT. The CDR3 loop spans 15 amino acids.

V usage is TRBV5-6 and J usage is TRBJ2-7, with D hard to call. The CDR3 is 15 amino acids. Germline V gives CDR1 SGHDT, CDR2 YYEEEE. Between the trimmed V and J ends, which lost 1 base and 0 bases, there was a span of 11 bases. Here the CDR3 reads CASSLIRASSYEQYF. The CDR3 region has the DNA TGTGCCAGCAGCTTGATTCGCGCGAGCTCCTACGAGCAGTACTTC.

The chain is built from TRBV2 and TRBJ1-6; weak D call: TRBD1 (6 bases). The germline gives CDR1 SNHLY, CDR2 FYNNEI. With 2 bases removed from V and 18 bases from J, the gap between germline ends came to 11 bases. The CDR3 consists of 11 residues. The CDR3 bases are TGTGCCAGCAGTGAATACAGGGTATGCCACTTT. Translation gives CASSEYRVCHF. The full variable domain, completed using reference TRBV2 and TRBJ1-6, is EPEVTQTPSHQVTQMGQEVILRCVPISNHLYFYWYRQILGQKVEFLVSFYNNEISEKSEIFDDQFSVERPDGSNFTLKIRSTKLEDSAMYFCASSEYRVCHFGNGTRLTVT.

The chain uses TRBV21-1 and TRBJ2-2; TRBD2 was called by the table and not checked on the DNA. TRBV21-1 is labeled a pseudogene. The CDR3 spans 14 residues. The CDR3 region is CASSKAGGTGELFF. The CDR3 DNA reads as TGTGCCAGCAGCAAAGCGGGGGGGACCGGGGAGCTGTTTTTT.

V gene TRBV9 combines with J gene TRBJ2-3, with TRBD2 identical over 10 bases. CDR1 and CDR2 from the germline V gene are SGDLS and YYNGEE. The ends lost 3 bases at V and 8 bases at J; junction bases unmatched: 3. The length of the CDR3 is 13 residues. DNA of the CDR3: TGTGCCAGCAGCGCACGACTAGCGGGTACGCAGTATTTT. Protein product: CASSARLAGTQYF. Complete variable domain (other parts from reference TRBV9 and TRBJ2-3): DSGVTQTPKHLITATGQRVTLRCSPRSGDLSVYWYQQSLDQGLQFLIQYYNGEERAKGNILERFSAQQFPDLHSELNLSSLELGDSALYFCASSARLAGTQYFGPGTRLTVL.

Written as DNA, the CDR3 is TGTGCCAGTTGGATGGGAGGGCCGAATTCACCCCTCCACTTT. Amino acid sequence: CASWMGGPNSPLHF. V usage is TRBV19 and J usage is TRBJ1-6; D ambiguous. The CDR3 contains 14 residues. Per the germline V gene, CDR1 is LNHDA and CDR2 is SQIVND (reference sequence). Between the trimmed V and J ends, which lost 8 bases and 7 bases, there was a span of 15 bases.

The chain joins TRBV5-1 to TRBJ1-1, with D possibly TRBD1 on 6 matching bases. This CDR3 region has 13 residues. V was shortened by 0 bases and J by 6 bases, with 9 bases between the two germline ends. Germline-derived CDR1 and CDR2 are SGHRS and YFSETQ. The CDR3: CASSLEGDPEAFF. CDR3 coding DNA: TGCGCCAGCAGCTTGGAGGGGGACCCTGAAGCTTTCTTT.

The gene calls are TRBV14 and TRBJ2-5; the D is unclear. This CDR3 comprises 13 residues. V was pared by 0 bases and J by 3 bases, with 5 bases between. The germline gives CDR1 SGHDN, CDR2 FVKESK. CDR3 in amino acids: CASSQEVEETQYF. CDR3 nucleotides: TGTGCCAGCAGCCAAGAGGTAGAAGAGACCCAGTACTTC.

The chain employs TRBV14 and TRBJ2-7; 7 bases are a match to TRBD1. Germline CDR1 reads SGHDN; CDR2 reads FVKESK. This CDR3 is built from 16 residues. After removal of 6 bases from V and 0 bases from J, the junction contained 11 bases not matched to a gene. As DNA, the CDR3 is TGTGCCAGCAGTTCATCTGGACAGGATCGCTCCTACGAGCAGTACTTC. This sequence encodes CASSSSGQDRSYEQYF.

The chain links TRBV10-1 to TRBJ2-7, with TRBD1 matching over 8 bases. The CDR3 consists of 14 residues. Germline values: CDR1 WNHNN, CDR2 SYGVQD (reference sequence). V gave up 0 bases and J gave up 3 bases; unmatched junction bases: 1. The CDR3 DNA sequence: TGCGCCAGCAGTGAGTCCGGACAGGGCTACGAGCAGTACTTC. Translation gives CASSESGQGYEQYF.

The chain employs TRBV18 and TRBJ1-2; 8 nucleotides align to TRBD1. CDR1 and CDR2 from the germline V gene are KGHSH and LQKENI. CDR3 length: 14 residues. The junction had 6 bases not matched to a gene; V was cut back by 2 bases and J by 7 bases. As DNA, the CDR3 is TGTGCCAGCTCACCAGGAGAACAGGGGGTTGGCTACACCTTC. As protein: CASSPGEQGVGYTF.

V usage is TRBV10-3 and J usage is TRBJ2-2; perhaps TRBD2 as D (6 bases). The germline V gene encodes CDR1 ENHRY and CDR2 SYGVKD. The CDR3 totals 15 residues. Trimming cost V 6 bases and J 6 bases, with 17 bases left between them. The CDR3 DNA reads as TGTGCCATCAGGGACATGACTAGAGACGCCGGGGAGCTGTTTTTT. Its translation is CAIRDMTRDAGELFF.

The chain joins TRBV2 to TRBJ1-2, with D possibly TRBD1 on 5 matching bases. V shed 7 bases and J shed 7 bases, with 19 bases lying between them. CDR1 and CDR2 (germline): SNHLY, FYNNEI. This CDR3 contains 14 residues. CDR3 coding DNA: TGTGCCAGCACCGGCAGGGCGCACCCAAGTGGCTACACCTTC. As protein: CASTGRAHPSGYTF.

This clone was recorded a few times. CDR3 nucleotides: TGTGCCAGCAGCCCCAAGGCTAGCGGGGCCTACGAGCAGTACTTC. It is translated as CASSPKASGAYEQYF. This chain uses TRBV4-2 with TRBJ2-7; 9 bases are a match to TRBD2. Germline CDR1 is LGHNA and CDR2 is YNFKEQ. J gave up 2 bases and V 4 bases, and 6 bases lay outside the gene matches. The CDR3 has 15 amino acids.

The CDR3 sequence is CASSLEWRLANTQYF. The CDR3 coding sequence is TGTGCCAGCAGCTTAGAATGGCGACTAGCAAATACGCAGTATTTT. This chain connects TRBV7-8 to TRBJ2-3, with 7 positions matching TRBD2. The CDR3 runs to 15 residues. The germline V gene encodes CDR1 SGHVS and CDR2 FQNEAQ. The ends lost 1 base at V and 7 bases at J; junction bases unmatched: 8.

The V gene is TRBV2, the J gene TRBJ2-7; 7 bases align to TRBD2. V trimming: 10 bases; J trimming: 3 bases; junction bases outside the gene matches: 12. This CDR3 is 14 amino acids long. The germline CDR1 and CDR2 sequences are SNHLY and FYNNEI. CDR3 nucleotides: TGTGCCACTTCCCTCGGGGGGAGTGTCTACGAGCAGTACTTC. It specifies CATSLGGSVYEQYF.

CDR3 protein: CASSLGGGPYNEQFF. As DNA, the CDR3 is TGTGCCAGCAGCTTAGGCGGGGGGCCCTACAATGAGCAGTTCTTC. This chain uses TRBV7-9 with TRBJ2-1, with 8 bases fitting TRBD2. CDR3 length: 15 amino acids. The ends lost 1 base at V and 2 bases at J; junction bases unmatched: 1. In germline, CDR1 is SEHNR, CDR2 FQNEAQ (reference sequence). Supplemented by reference TRBV7-9 and TRBJ2-1, the full variable domain reads DTGVSQNPRHKITKRGQNVTFRCDPISEHNRLYWYRQTLGQGPEFLTYFQNEAQLEKSRLLSDRFSAERPKGSFSTLEIQRTEQGDSAMYLCASSLGGGPYNEQFFGPGTRLTVL.

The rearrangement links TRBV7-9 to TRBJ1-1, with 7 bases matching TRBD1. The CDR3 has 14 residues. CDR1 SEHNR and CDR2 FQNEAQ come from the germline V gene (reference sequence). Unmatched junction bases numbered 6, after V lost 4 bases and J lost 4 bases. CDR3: CASSSPEGATEAFF. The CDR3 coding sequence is TGTGCCAGCAGCTCCCCGGAGGGGGCCACTGAAGCTTTCTTT.

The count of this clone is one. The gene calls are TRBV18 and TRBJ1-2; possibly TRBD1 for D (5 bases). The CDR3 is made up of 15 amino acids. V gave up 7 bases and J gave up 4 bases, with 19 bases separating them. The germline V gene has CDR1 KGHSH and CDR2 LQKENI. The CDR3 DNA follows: TGTGCCAGCTTTTTTTCCCACGACAGCCCCTATGGCTACACCTTC. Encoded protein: CASFFSHDSPYGYTF.

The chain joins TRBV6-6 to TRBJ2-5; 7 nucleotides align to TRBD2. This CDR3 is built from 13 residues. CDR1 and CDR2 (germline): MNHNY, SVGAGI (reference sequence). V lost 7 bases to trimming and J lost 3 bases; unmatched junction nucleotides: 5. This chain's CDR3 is CASTGGREETQYF. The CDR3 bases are TGTGCCAGCACGGGGGGTCGGGAAGAGACCCAGTACTTC.

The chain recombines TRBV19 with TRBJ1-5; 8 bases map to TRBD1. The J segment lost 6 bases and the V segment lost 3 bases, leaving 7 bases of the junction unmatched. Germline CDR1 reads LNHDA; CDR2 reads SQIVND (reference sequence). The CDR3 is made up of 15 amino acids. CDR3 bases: TGTGCCAGTAGTATTTCACAGGGGGAGCGTCAGCCCCAGCATTTT. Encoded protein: CASSISQGERQPQHF.

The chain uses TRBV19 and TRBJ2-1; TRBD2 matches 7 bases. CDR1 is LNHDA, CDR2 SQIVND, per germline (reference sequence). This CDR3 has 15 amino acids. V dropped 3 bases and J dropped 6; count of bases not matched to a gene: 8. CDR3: CASSMTSSAINEQFF. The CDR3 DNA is TGTGCCAGTAGTATGACTAGCTCGGCAATCAATGAGCAGTTCTTC. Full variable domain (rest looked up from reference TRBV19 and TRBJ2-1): DGGITQSPKYLFRKEGQNVTLSCEQNLNHDAMYWYRQDPGQGLRLIYYSQIVNDFQKGDIAEGYSVSREKKESFPLTVTSAQKNPTAFYLCASSMTSSAINEQFFGPGTRLTVL.

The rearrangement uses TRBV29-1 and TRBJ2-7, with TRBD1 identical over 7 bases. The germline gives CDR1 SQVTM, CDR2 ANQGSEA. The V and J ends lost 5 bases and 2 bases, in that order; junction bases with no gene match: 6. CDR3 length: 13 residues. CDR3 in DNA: TGCAGCGTTCGGGACAGCCGCACCTACGAGCAGTACTTC. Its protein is CSVRDSRTYEQYF.

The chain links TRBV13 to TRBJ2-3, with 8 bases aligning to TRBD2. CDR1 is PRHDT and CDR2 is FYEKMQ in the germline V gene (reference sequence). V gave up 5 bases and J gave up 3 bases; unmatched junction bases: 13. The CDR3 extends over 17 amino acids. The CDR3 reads CASSSVRAGVDTDTQYF. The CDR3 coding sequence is TGTGCCAGCAGCAGCGTAAGAGCGGGGGTAGATACAGATACGCAGTATTTT.

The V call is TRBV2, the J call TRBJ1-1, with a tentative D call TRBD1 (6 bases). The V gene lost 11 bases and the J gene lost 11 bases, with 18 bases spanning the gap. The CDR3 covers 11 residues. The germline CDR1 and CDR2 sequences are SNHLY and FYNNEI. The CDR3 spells CAGLDRRGAFF. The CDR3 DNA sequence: TGTGCCGGGTTAGACAGGCGAGGGGCTTTCTTT.